This T cell receptor beta chain was recorded in a study of identical twins. Regarding the study as a whole: Insertions ran lower in abundant cord blood beta clonotypes, though not in memory repertoires.

This clonotype was recorded at least ten times. The antigen remains unidentified. This CDR3 has 13 residues. V was cut by 5 bases and J by 8 bases, with 15 bases left in between. Using its own MiXCR run on the 5' RACE reads, TCRdb lists one record per CDR3 protein. The table has 200,000 to 250,000 distinct CDR3 sequences, 6.5% seen once. These sequences were also reported in another study, on T cells expressing NK-cell markers. That work contributes: The study drew TCR beta repertoires from sorted CD3+CD56+NKG2C+, CD3+CD56+NKG2C- and CD3+CD56-NKG2C+ T cells. Seven of the eight sequenced donors were HCMV-seropositive; one was seronegative.

The sample comprised CD8+ T cells sorted from blood. The sequence came from a woman under 30 in good health. The chain recombines TRBV12-3 or TRBV12-4 with TRBJ1-2; D possibly corresponds to TRBD1 (5 bases). CDR3 amino acids: CASSPTAGGGYTF. The CDR3 DNA is TGTGCCAGCAGTCCGACAGCGGGCGGAGGCTACACCTTC.